The rows below give T cell receptor beta chains drawn from one sample of a study of OX40 agonist ivuxolimab in advanced cancers. Using immunoSEQ multiplex PCR, the repertoire was profiled, and TCRdb retains in-frame clones only, with some absent. The sample records tens of thousands of clones, 75% to 90% being singletons. Sequences were derived from CD4+ or CD8+ T cells sorted from blood, sampled in a trial of the OX40 agonist ivuxolimab. The source of these receptors is an adult with an advanced solid tumor such as melanoma, head and neck, liver or kidney cancer. Both conserved end residues are part of each CDR3. The D gene is left open where the match is weak. Part of the rows lack a size; the others show once, few, many or a class for expanded clones.

.,TRBV7-9,.,TRBJ1-4,CASSLVPASNEKLFF,TGTGCCAGCAGCTTAGTTCCAGCCTCAAATGAAAAACTGTTTTTT
TRBD2,TRBV7-9,.,TRBJ2-3,CASTKSGISTDTQYF,TGTGCCAGCACAAAGAGCGGGATCTCGACAGATACGCAGTATTTT
TRBD1,TRBV9,.,TRBJ1-2,CASSVEGQAYGYTF,TGTGCCAGCAGCGTAGAGGGACAGGCCTATGGCTACACCTTC
.,TRBV5-1,.,TRBJ1-1,CASSPRPENTEAFF,TGCGCCAGCAGCCCAAGACCAGAAAACACTGAAGCTTTCTTT
TRBD1,TRBV5-1,.,TRBJ2-7,CASSFQGDLVDEQYF,TGCGCCAGCAGCTTTCAGGGGGACCTCGTCGACGAGCAGTACTTC
TRBD2,TRBV4-2,.,TRBJ2-7,CASSQESGSSYEQYF,TGTGCCAGCAGCCAAGAGAGCGGGAGCTCCTACGAGCAGTACTTC
.,TRBV5-4,.,TRBJ2-2,CASNRLGSSKGSGELFF,TGTGCCAGCAACCGCCTGGGCAGCTCGAAGGGGTCCGGGGAGCTGTTTTTT
.,TRBV18,.,TRBJ1-3,CASSPVAGNTGNTIYF,TGTGCCAGCTCGCCAGTTGCAGGGAATACGGGAAACACCATATATTTT
.,TRBV28,once,TRBJ1-2,CASRQQGLNYGYTF,TGTGCCAGCAGACAACAGGGTTTAAACTATGGCTACACCTTC
.,TRBV7-9,.,TRBJ2-7,CASSRGTNYEQYF,TGTGCCAGCAGTAGAGGGACCAACTACGAGCAGTACTTC
TRBD1,TRBV6-5,.,TRBJ1-2,CASSSLPGQRGGYTF,TGTGCCAGCAGTTCCCTCCCGGGACAGAGGGGGGGCTACACCTTC
TRBD1,TRBV10-3,.,TRBJ2-7,CASGQGREQYF,TGTGCCAGCGGACAGGGGCGCGAGCAGTACTTC
.,TRBV11-2,few,TRBJ1-5,CASSPGGGNQPQHF,TGTGCCAGCAGCCCCGGGGGAGGCAATCAGCCCCAGCATTTT
.,TRBV9,.,TRBJ2-2,CASSSFGGGELFF,TGTGCCAGCAGCTCCTTCGGGGGCGGGGAGCTGTTTTTT
TRBD2,TRBV7-2,.,TRBJ2-3,CASSLTSGLQDTQYF,TGTGCCAGCAGCTTGACTAGCGGGCTCCAAGATACGCAGTATTTT